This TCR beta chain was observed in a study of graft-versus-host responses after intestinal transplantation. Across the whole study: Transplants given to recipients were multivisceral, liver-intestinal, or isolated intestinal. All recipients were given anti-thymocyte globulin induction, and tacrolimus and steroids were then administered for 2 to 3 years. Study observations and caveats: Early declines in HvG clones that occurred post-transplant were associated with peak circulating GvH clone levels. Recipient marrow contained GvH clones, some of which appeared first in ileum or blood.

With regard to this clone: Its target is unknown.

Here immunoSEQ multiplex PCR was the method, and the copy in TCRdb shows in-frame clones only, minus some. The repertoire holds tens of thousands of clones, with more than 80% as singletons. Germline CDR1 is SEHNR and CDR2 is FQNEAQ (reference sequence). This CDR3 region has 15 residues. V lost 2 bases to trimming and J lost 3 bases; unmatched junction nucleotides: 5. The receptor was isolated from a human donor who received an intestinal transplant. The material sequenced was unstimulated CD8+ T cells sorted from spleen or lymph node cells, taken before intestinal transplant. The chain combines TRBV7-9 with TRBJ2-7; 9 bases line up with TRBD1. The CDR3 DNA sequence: TGTGCCAGCAGCTTACCGGGACAGGGAGACTACGAGCAGTACTTC. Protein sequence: CASSLPGQGDYEQYF.